This T cell receptor (beta chain) is from a study of beta chain features in type 1 diabetes. The study reverse transcribed the entire isolated RNA, so it sequenced expressed TCRB transcripts. Clones were sequenced by immunoSEQ multiplex PCR, and TCRdb holds only the in-frame ones, with some missing. The sample lists fewer than 400,000 clones, around 8.5% occurring once. This clone turned up a few times. No antigen is known for it. Regarding the study as a whole: TCRB CDR3s were moderately but significantly shorter in Type 1 diabetes patients in all four CD4+ subsets.

The clonotype originates from a man aged 25-45 years with type 1 diabetes. The sequenced sample was central memory CD4+ T cells from blood.

Here the CDR3 DNA reads TGTGCTAGTGGTCTTGGACAGGCCTCCTACGAGCAGTACTTC. It yields the protein CASGLGQASYEQYF. The rearrangement joins TRBV12-5 to TRBJ2-7; 7 bases are a match to TRBD1. The ends lost 5 bases at V and 0 bases at J; junction bases unmatched: 4. The CDR3 consists of 14 residues. Germline assignment: CDR1 LGHNT and CDR2 FRNRAP.